Shown below are 30 T cell receptor beta chains from a single sample sequenced in a study of shared clonotypes between healthy human individuals. Libraries were prepared by immunoSEQ multiplex PCR; TCRdb keeps only in-frame clonotypes and omits some of them. The sample has a few million clones, about 90% seen once. The sequenced material came from naive CD4+ T cells from PBMCs. Subset described: CD45RA+ positively selected. These receptors were obtained from a man between 18 and 35 years old in good health. Some clones in this sample may be carry-over from other donors' samples.

V usage is TRBV28 and J usage is TRBJ2-4; D ambiguous. Per germline, CDR1 MDHEN and CDR2 SYDVKM. This CDR3 is 12 amino acids long. Between the trimmed V and J ends, which lost 10 bases and 2 bases, there was a span of 9 bases. CDR3 region: CATSRPKNIQYF. CDR3 DNA sequence: TGTGCCACCAGCCGACCCAAAAACATTCAGTACTTC.

The chain carries TRBV4-2 and TRBJ2-7, with 7 bases that match TRBD2. J lost 2 bases, V lost 0 bases, and 7 bases had no gene match. Germline-derived CDR1 and CDR2 are LGHNA and YNFKEQ. CDR3 length: 16 amino acids. The CDR3 protein is CASSQDPSGSAYEQYF. CDR3 DNA: TGTGCCAGCAGCCAAGATCCTAGCGGATCCGCCTACGAGCAGTACTTC.

The rearrangement joins TRBV9 to TRBJ2-2, with 12 nucleotides matching TRBD2. CDR3 length: 17 residues. V shed 5 bases and J 5 bases; nucleotides not matched to a gene: 10. Germline-derived CDR1 and CDR2 are SGDLS and YYNGEE. CDR3 residues: CASRPGGLAGYTGELFF. In DNA form, the CDR3 reads TGTGCCAGCAGGCCGGGGGGACTAGCGGGCTATACCGGGGAGCTGTTTTTT.

This chain joins TRBV5-1 and TRBJ1-4; no clear D gene. There are 14 residues in the CDR3. Deletions cut 2 bases from V and 7 bases from J, with 12 bases between. Germline assignment: CDR1 SGHRS and CDR2 YFSETQ. In nucleotides, the CDR3 is TGCGCCAGCAGCTTTGACACTCAATCTGAAAAACTGTTTTTT. Translation gives CASSFDTQSEKLFF. The full variable domain, rest sourced from reference TRBV5-1 and TRBJ1-4, is KAGVTQTPRYLIKTRGQQVTLSCSPISGHRSVSWYQQTPGQGLQFLFEYFSETQRNKGNFPGRFSGRQFSNSRSEMNVSTLELGDSALYLCASSFDTQSEKLFFGSGTQLSVL.

The table lists this clone with a few counts. The chain couples TRBV29-1 to TRBJ2-7; 7 bases align to TRBD1. Germline values: CDR1 SQVTM, CDR2 ANQGSEA. This CDR3 has 13 residues. The ends lost 6 bases at V and 4 bases at J; junction bases unmatched: 9. The CDR3 bases are TGCAGCGTCATGACGTACAGGGGATACGAGCAGTACTTC. The encoded protein is CSVMTYRGYEQYF.

Written as DNA, the CDR3 is TGTGCCAGCAGCTCCAGAAGACAATCCGGCTACACCTTC. Protein product: CASSSRRQSGYTF. This chain uses TRBV5-8 with TRBJ1-2; no definite D call. This CDR3 is built from 13 residues. Germline V gene lookup returns CDR1 SGHTS and CDR2 YDEGEE. Trimming left V 3 bases short and J 8 bases short, with 14 bases between.

The chain employs TRBV19 and TRBJ2-1; 11 bases are a match to TRBD2. The J segment lost 13 bases and the V segment lost 5 bases, leaving 7 bases of the junction unmatched. This CDR3 is 13 amino acids long. CDR1 and CDR2 from the germline V gene are LNHDA and SQIVND (reference sequence). This CDR3 is CASSPLAGGPQFF. CDR3 in DNA: TGTGCCAGTAGTCCCTTAGCGGGAGGGCCCCAGTTCTTC.

In nucleotides, the CDR3 is TGTGCCAGCAGCCGGTCTTTTAGGACCCAGGGTGGGGCTTTCTTT. As protein: CASSRSFRTQGGAFF. The chain recombines TRBV5-6 with TRBJ1-1, with TRBD1 as a possible D gene (5 bases). CDR3 length equals 15 residues. Trimming removed 4 bases from V and 11 bases from J, with 24 bases in between. Germline lookup yields CDR1 SGHDT and CDR2 YYEEEE.

V usage is TRBV9 and J usage is TRBJ1-4; D perhaps matches TRBD1 (6 bases). The V and J ends lost 4 bases and 8 bases respectively, with 15 bases between them. The CDR3 is made up of 14 amino acids. The germline V gene encodes CDR1 SGDLS and CDR2 YYNGEE. The CDR3 sequence: CASSPNRGAEKLFF. In DNA form, the CDR3 reads TGTGCCAGCAGCCCCAACCGGGGGGCGGAAAAACTGTTTTTT.

This chain connects TRBV6-5 to TRBJ2-3; the D is unclear. The CDR3 is 12 amino acids. Germline V gives CDR1 MNHEY, CDR2 SVGAGI. Trimming stripped 1 base from V and 6 bases from J, with 5 bases between. CDR3 sequence (DNA): TGTGCCAGCAGTTACTTACCCGATACGCAGTATTTT. As protein: CASSYLPDTQYF.

The J gene is TRBJ2-1, the V gene TRBV10-3; 8 positions match TRBD2. Germline V gene data show CDR1 as ENHRY and CDR2 as SYGVKD. There are 15 residues in the CDR3. V trimming: 1 base; J trimming: 4 bases; junction bases outside the gene matches: 3. DNA for the CDR3: TGTGCCATCAGTGAGTTTACTAGCGGTTACAATGAGCAGTTCTTC. It specifies CAISEFTSGYNEQFF.

A word on this clone: This CDR3 is also generated by other DNA sequences in the sample. This rearrangement joins TRBV6-5 to TRBJ2-5, with TRBD1 matching over 7 bases. The CDR3 length is 14 residues. V dropped 5 bases and J dropped 4; count of bases not matched to a gene: 7. Germline CDR1 reads MNHEY; CDR2 reads SVGAGI. The CDR3 loop is CASSERGRGETQYF. CDR3 DNA sequence: TGTGCCAGCAGTGAAAGGGGGCGAGGAGAGACCCAGTACTTC.

The chain has TRBV19 and TRBJ2-7; the match to TRBD2 covers 9 bases. After removal of 6 bases from V and 4 bases from J, the junction contained 4 bases not matched to a gene. The CDR3 totals 13 residues. The germline gives CDR1 LNHDA, CDR2 SQIVND (reference sequence). In nucleotides, the CDR3 is TGTGCCAGTAGGGCTAGCGGGAAGTACGAGCAGTACTTC. Translation: CASRASGKYEQYF.

This rearrangement joins TRBV7-9 to TRBJ2-7; no clear D. V was cut by 1 base and J by 4 bases, with 8 bases left in between. Germline V lookup: CDR1 SEHNR, CDR2 FQNEAQ (reference sequence). CDR3 length: 13 amino acids. The CDR3 protein is CASSLVTKYEQYF. The CDR3 bases are TGTGCCAGCAGCTTAGTGACCAAATACGAGCAGTACTTC.

The chain couples TRBV28 to TRBJ2-1; perhaps TRBD1 as D (7 bases). Deletions cut 7 bases from V and 7 bases from J, with 23 bases between. The germline V gene has CDR1 MDHEN and CDR2 SYDVKM. The CDR3 has 16 amino acids. The CDR3 sequence is CASISGGTATGNEQFF. DNA for the CDR3: TGTGCCAGCATATCGGGCGGGACAGCCACGGGTAATGAGCAGTTCTTC.

This chain uses TRBV19 with TRBJ2-2; D not certain. V lost 3 bases and J 1 base, leaving 9 bases between the germline ends. Germline CDR1 is LNHDA and CDR2 is SQIVND (reference sequence). CDR3 length: 15 amino acids. The CDR3 spells CASSMGLQNTGELFF. The CDR3 DNA reads TGTGCCAGTAGTATGGGCCTACAGAACACCGGGGAGCTGTTTTTT.

V and J are TRBV6-1 and TRBJ1-5; D is possibly TRBD1 (5 bases). Germline loops: CDR1 MNHNS, CDR2 SASEGT. The CDR3 is made up of 14 amino acids. Trimming cost V 7 bases and J 6 bases, with 16 bases left between them. CDR3 sequence (DNA): TGTGCCAGCACCACCCGGGACCTACTTCAGCCCCAGCATTTT. Its protein is CASTTRDLLQPQHF.

The chain joins TRBV7-3 to TRBJ1-1, with D maybe TRBD1 (5 bases). The length of the CDR3 is 14 residues. Trimming removed 4 bases from V and 5 bases from J, with 14 bases in between. In germline, CDR1 is SGHTA, CDR2 FQGTGA. The CDR3 DNA sequence: TGTGCCAGCAGCTCCGGTAAGGCAGGGACTGAAGCTTTCTTT. Encoded protein: CASSSGKAGTEAFF.

The V gene is TRBV5-4, the J gene TRBJ2-7, with TRBD2 matching 11 bases. The CDR3 spans 15 residues. The germline CDR1 and CDR2 sequences are SGHNT and YYREEE (reference sequence). V dropped 4 bases and J dropped 2; count of bases not matched to a gene: 5. The CDR3 region is CASSGSGRAPYEQYF. The CDR3 DNA sequence: TGTGCCAGCAGCGGTAGCGGGAGGGCCCCCTACGAGCAGTACTTC.

The chain recombines TRBV20-1 with TRBJ1-1; D unclear. The CDR3 is 10 amino acids. V gave up 6 bases and J gave up 10 bases, with 12 bases separating them. Germline V gene sequence: CDR1 DFQATT, CDR2 SNEGSKA (reference sequence). The CDR3 region has the DNA TGCAGTGCGCTGACCCGTTTAGCTTTCTTT. Translation gives CSALTRLAFF.

The DNA of the CDR3 is TGTGCCAGCAGCTTTCGGCGGTCGGGAAACTATGGCTACACCTTC. Translating it yields CASSFRRSGNYGYTF. The chain carries TRBV7-9 and TRBJ1-2, with no clear D. The CDR3 is made up of 15 amino acids. Trimming stripped 3 bases from V and 2 bases from J, with 13 bases between. Germline values: CDR1 SEHNR, CDR2 FQNEAQ (reference sequence).

The gene calls are TRBV29-1 and TRBJ2-1; D might be TRBD2 (5 bases). The length of the CDR3 is 14 residues. Trimming removed 6 bases at V and 5 bases at J, with 17 bases between. In germline, CDR1 is SQVTM, CDR2 ANQGSEA. The CDR3 DNA sequence: TGCAGCGTCTCCGACTGGAGGCGGGACAATGAGCAGTTCTTC. This codes for CSVSDWRRDNEQFF.

This sequence joins TRBV4-1 and TRBJ2-1; tentatively, D is TRBD1 (6 bases). Looked up from germline, CDR1 is MGHRA and CDR2 is YSYEKL. V was trimmed by 7 bases and J by 7 bases, leaving 17 bases between them. There are 14 residues in the CDR3. The CDR3 sequence: CASKPTQGRNEQFF. CDR3 in DNA: TGCGCCAGCAAACCGACCCAGGGGCGAAATGAGCAGTTCTTC.

The chain joins TRBV18 to TRBJ2-1; D may be TRBD2 (6 bases). This CDR3 is 15 amino acids long. Deletions cut 6 bases from V and 2 bases from J, with 14 bases between. Germline CDR1 and CDR2: KGHSH and LQKENI. The CDR3, as DNA: TGTGCCAGCTCCCCGGGACTCGGAGCCTACAATGAGCAGTTCTTC. It yields the protein CASSPGLGAYNEQFF.

The chain is built from TRBV7-9 and TRBJ1-3, with a weak D call TRBD1 (5 bases). Germline V gene sequence: CDR1 SEHNR, CDR2 FQNEAQ (reference sequence). The length of the CDR3 is 15 residues. The germline V and J ends were trimmed by 4 bases and 4 bases, with 14 bases remaining between them. CDR3 nucleotides: TGTGCCAGCAGCTCCGGGGGGGAGGAGGGAAACACCATATATTTT. Residues: CASSSGGEEGNTIYF.

This clone was counted a few times. The CDR3 DNA reads TGCGCCAGCAGCCAAGGACGGAGTGGCGCTGAAGCTTTCTTT. This translates into CASSQGRSGAEAFF. The chain is built from TRBV4-1 and TRBJ1-1; no clear D gene. The CDR3 runs to 14 residues. V dropped 1 base and J dropped 6 bases, with 12 bases sitting between them. Germline values: CDR1 MGHRA, CDR2 YSYEKL.

Regarding this clone: Other DNA sequences in this specimen translate into the identical CDR3. This sequence joins TRBV18 and TRBJ2-5; D is undetermined. The germline V gene has CDR1 KGHSH and CDR2 LQKENI. This CDR3 contains 14 residues. Trimming shortened V by 2 bases and J by 3 bases, and 10 bases separated the two germline ends. The CDR3 DNA sequence: TGTGCCAGCTCACCAGTAGCAGGTGAAGAGACCCAGTACTTC. Translating gives CASSPVAGEETQYF.

Worth noting for this clone: Other DNA sequences from this sample encode an identical CDR3 as well. In DNA, the CDR3 is TGTGCCAGCAGTGACGGGACTGAAGCTTTCTTT. This encodes CASSDGTEAFF. The chain links TRBV6-1 to TRBJ1-1; D is ambiguous. The CDR3 consists of 11 residues. V gave up 3 bases and J gave up 5 bases, with 4 bases separating them. Germline V CDR1 and CDR2: MNHNS, SASEGT.

The chain uses TRBV6-1 and TRBJ2-2, with 7 bases lining up with TRBD2. Per germline, CDR1 MNHNS and CDR2 SASEGT. V dropped 3 bases and J dropped 0; count of bases not matched to a gene: 4. The CDR3 has 16 amino acids. The CDR3 DNA is TGTGCCAGCAGTGACCCCGCGGGAGCGAACACCGGGGAGCTGTTTTTT. This translates into CASSDPAGANTGELFF.

The V call is TRBV28, the J call TRBJ1-2; the match to TRBD1 covers 7 bases. J gave up 2 bases and V 4 bases, and 10 bases lay outside the gene matches. This CDR3 has 16 residues. The V gene's germline CDR1 is MDHEN and CDR2 SYDVKM. CDR3 nucleotides: TGTGCCAGCAGTTCTCCAGGACAGGCGTGGAACTATGGCTACACCTTC. Protein: CASSSPGQAWNYGYTF.